This entry features one T cell receptor (beta chain) sequence. Original processing notes: The assay estimated nucleated cells by amplifying reference gene primers. Sequencing was performed with immunoSEQ multiplex PCR; in TCRdb, only in-frame clones are kept and a portion is missing. Clone size and V and J calls were adopted from that table, with D and trimming inferred from the DNA. Of 310,000 or so clones listed, around nine tenths are singletons. The sample is drawn from a study of blood T cell repertoires in COVID-19. The CDR3 is 15 amino acids. The V and J ends lost 1 base and 0 bases, in that order; junction bases with no gene match: 2. Germline V CDR1 and CDR2: MGHDK, SYGVNS.

V usage is TRBV25-1 and J usage is TRBJ2-7; 8 bases are shared with TRBD2. The receptor comes from a woman in her thirties who had recovered from COVID-19. The sample was PBMCs or T cells enriched from blood (not recorded which). CDR3 DNA: TGTGCCAGCAGTGAATTGACTAGCGACTCCTACGAGCAGTACTTC. This gives the protein CASSELTSDSYEQYF.